These 22 T cell receptor beta chains share one sample of origin, sequenced in a study of T cell repertoires in cytomegalovirus infection. Their antigens remain unidentified. TCRdb itself ran the reads through MiXCR, one entry per CDR3 protein. The sample carries about 830,000 distinct CDR3 sequences, about 33% recorded once. Sequencing was performed on cultured CD8+ T cells from PBMCs, taken from culture after CMV antigen stimulation. The receptors were gathered from a human donor in good health (CMV status not recorded). Some clones in this sample may be carry-over from other donors' samples.

The V gene is TRBV6-8, the J gene TRBJ2-5; the match to TRBD1 covers 8 bases. V gave up 5 bases and J gave up 5 bases; unmatched junction bases: 13. This CDR3 has 16 residues. Germline V gene lookup returns CDR1 MNHGY and CDR2 SAAAGT. The CDR3 nucleotides read TGTGCCAGCAGTCCTAATCCGGCAGGGGGCCTGGAGACCCAGTACTTC. This encodes CASSPNPAGGLETQYF.

Regarding this clonotype: The missing conserved phenylalanine or tryptophan at the end of this CDR3 makes a read error likely. The rearrangement uses TRBV18 and TRBJ1-1; D is possibly TRBD1 (5 bases). V was clipped by 4 bases and J by 0 bases, with 12 bases between them. Germline V gene lookup returns CDR1 KGHSH and CDR2 LQKENI. The length of the CDR3 is 15 residues. As DNA, the CDR3 is TGTGCCAGCTCACTAGTTGGGGGATTGAACACTGAAGCTTTCTAT. Translated: CASSLVGGLNTEAFY.

This chain joins TRBV2 and TRBJ2-3, with D maybe TRBD1 (6 bases). The germline CDR1 and CDR2 sequences are SNHLY and FYNNEI. The CDR3 has 13 amino acids. V lost 7 bases to trimming and J lost 2 bases, with 10 bases between them. Here the CDR3 DNA reads TGTGCCAGCACCGGACAGTACACAGATACGCAGTATTTT. As protein: CASTGQYTDTQYF.

There are a few counts of this clonotype. The chain carries TRBV5-4 and TRBJ2-1; 8 bases are a match to TRBD2. The CDR3 has 15 residues. After removal of 2 bases from V and 6 bases from J, the junction contained 7 bases not matched to a gene. Per germline, CDR1 SGHNT and CDR2 YYREEE (reference sequence). The DNA of the CDR3 is TGTGCCAGCAGCTTTCCGGGGGGGCACGGCAATGAGCAGTTCTTC. This translates into CASSFPGGHGNEQFF.

The table lists this clonotype with many counts. The chain combines TRBV12-3 or TRBV12-4 with TRBJ2-7; maybe TRBD2 (7 bases). Trimming took 1 base from V and 5 from J, leaving 15 bases between them. The CDR3 extends over 15 amino acids. The CDR3: CASSLGGGAGNEQYF. Here the CDR3 DNA reads TGTGCCAGCAGTTTAGGTGGGGGGGCAGGCAACGAGCAGTACTTC.

This clonotype was detected ten times or more. The chain recombines TRBV7-2 with TRBJ1-3; 9 bases agree with TRBD1. Looked up from germline, CDR1 is SGHTA and CDR2 is FQGNSA. This CDR3 is built from 15 residues. The V gene end was trimmed by 6 bases and the J gene end by 3 bases; junction bases not matched to a gene: 6. CDR3 in amino acids: CASSPDRGYGNTIYF. CDR3 sequence (DNA): TGTGCCAGCAGTCCTGACAGGGGGTATGGAAACACCATATATTTT.

This clonotype came up a few times. V is TRBV15 and J is TRBJ1-1, with D unresolved. V lost 6 bases and J 3 bases, leaving 11 bases between the germline ends. The germline V gene has CDR1 LNHNV and CDR2 YYDKDF (reference sequence). CDR3 length: 13 amino acids. DNA of the CDR3: TGTGCCACCAGGTCGGGGAAATACACTGAAGCTTTCTTT. Residues: CATRSGKYTEAFF. Full variable domain (remainder filled in from reference TRBV15 and TRBJ1-1): DAMVIQNPRYQVTQFGKPVTLSCSQTLNHNVMYWYQQKSSQAPKLLFHYYDKDFNNEADTPDNFQSRRPNTSFCFLDIRSPGLGDTAMYLCATRSGKYTEAFFGQGTRLTVV.

This clonotype was detected a few times. V usage is TRBV6-1 and J usage is TRBJ1-4; no clear D gene. Germline-derived CDR1 and CDR2 are MNHNS and SASEGT. V lost 6 bases and J 0 bases, leaving 14 bases between the germline ends. The CDR3 extends over 16 amino acids. CDR3 residues: CASSPKRGATNEKLFF. CDR3 bases: TGTGCCAGCAGCCCGAAACGTGGCGCAACTAATGAAAAACTGTTTTTT.

This chain joins TRBV6-5 and TRBJ1-1, with D unresolved. Trimming took 4 bases from V and 4 from J, leaving 10 bases between them. CDR1 and CDR2 from the germline V gene are MNHEY and SVGAGI. CDR3 length equals 13 residues. The CDR3 here is CASSSGRVTEAFF. CDR3 bases: TGTGCCAGCAGTTCCGGGAGGGTCACTGAAGCTTTCTTT.

The sample holds a few counts of this clonotype. The genes are TRBV4-1 and TRBJ1-1; weak D call: TRBD1 (5 bases). The V end lost 4 bases, the J end lost 1 base, and 19 bases lay between the germline ends. The CDR3 sequence is 17 residues long. Germline lookup yields CDR1 MGHRA and CDR2 YSYEKL. CDR3 DNA sequence: TGCGCCAGCAGCCTCCGCATTGGTCGGGGCCCGAACACTGAAGCTTTCTTT. Translation: CASSLRIGRGPNTEAFF.

This clonotype was seen a handful of times. One end of the junction varies from germline; a read error may be responsible. The rearrangement links TRBV4-3 to TRBJ2-1; 12 nucleotides align to TRBD2. The germline CDR1 and CDR2 sequences are LGHNA and YSLEER. The CDR3 loop spans 14 amino acids. The CDR3 region is CASSQAPLAGGSLF. The CDR3, as DNA: TGCGCCAGCAGCCAAGCCCCGCTAGCGGGGGGGTCCCTCTTC.

Concerning this clonotype itself: This sequence may be a read error, since a much larger clone differs from it by one base. V and J are TRBV7-2 and TRBJ2-1, with D tentatively TRBD2 (7 bases). In germline, CDR1 is SGHTA, CDR2 FQGNSA. The CDR3 runs to 15 residues. As DNA, the CDR3 is TGTGCCAGCAGCTCGGGGGGCCGCTCCTACATTGAGCAGTTCTTC. Translated, it gives CASSSGGRSYIEQFF.

The table lists this clonotype with many counts. This chain joins TRBV7-9 and TRBJ2-2, with D hard to call. The germline gives CDR1 SEHNR, CDR2 FQNEAQ (reference sequence). V dropped 6 bases and J dropped 6 bases, with 14 bases sitting between them. CDR3 size: 14 residues. CDR3 DNA sequence: TGTGCCAGCAGGACCCCACCGTTATCCGGGGAGCTGTTTTTT. Translating it yields CASRTPPLSGELFF.

This clonotype was recorded many times. The V call is TRBV7-2, the J call TRBJ1-1; D remains unclear. With 1 base removed from V and 10 bases from J, the gap between germline ends came to 13 bases. The CDR3 is 13 amino acids. Germline values: CDR1 SGHTA, CDR2 FQGNSA. CDR3 DNA sequence: TGTGCCAGCAGCTTAGGGGGTCAGAAGGTAGCTTTCTTT. Encoded protein: CASSLGGQKVAFF.

This chain links TRBV2 with TRBJ2-3; 8 bases map to TRBD2. V shed 7 bases and J 2 bases; nucleotides not matched to a gene: 11. CDR3 size: 16 residues. Germline V lookup: CDR1 SNHLY, CDR2 FYNNEI. The CDR3 sequence is CASTTTSGSYTDTQYF. In DNA form, the CDR3 reads TGTGCCAGCACTACCACTAGCGGTTCCTACACAGATACGCAGTATTTT.

The rearrangement uses TRBV27 and TRBJ1-2; D remains unclear. Trimming removed 5 bases from V and 1 base from J, with 17 bases in between. The CDR3 is 16 amino acids. The V gene's germline CDR1 is MNHEY and CDR2 SMNVEV (reference sequence). This CDR3 reads CASSPGQAHINYGYTF. The DNA of the CDR3 is TGTGCCAGCAGTCCCGGGCAGGCCCATATTAACTATGGCTACACCTTC.

The chain employs TRBV19 and TRBJ2-3, with D possibly being TRBD2 (6 bases). The V end lost 3 bases, the J end lost 0 bases, and 10 bases lay between the germline ends. This CDR3 is built from 15 residues. Germline V lookup: CDR1 LNHDA, CDR2 SQIVND (reference sequence). CDR3 nucleotide sequence: TGTGCCAGTAGTATCTACGGGAGAAGCACAGATACGCAGTATTTT. Protein: CASSIYGRSTDTQYF. The full variable domain, its missing parts supplied by reference TRBV19 and TRBJ2-3, is DGGITQSPKYLFRKEGQNVTLSCEQNLNHDAMYWYRQDPGQGLRLIYYSQIVNDFQKGDIAEGYSVSREKKESFPLTVTSAQKNPTAFYLCASSIYGRSTDTQYFGPGTRLTVL.

The J gene is TRBJ1-2, the V gene TRBV12-5, with D maybe TRBD1 (6 bases). There are 13 residues in the CDR3. Germline loops: CDR1 LGHNT, CDR2 FRNRAP. In nucleotides, the CDR3 is TGTGCAACTAGGGGGGAAGGGACATATGGCTACACCTTC. Translating it yields CATRGEGTYGYTF.

On this clonotype: The CDR3 ends on some other residue instead of the conserved phenylalanine or tryptophan, so this is likely a read error. The chain joins TRBV19 to TRBJ1-2, with D uncertain. Germline V lookup: CDR1 LNHDA, CDR2 SQIVND (reference sequence). The CDR3 is made up of 15 amino acids. DNA for the CDR3: TGTACCAGTAGTTCAACCCTCCTGCGGAACTATGGCTACACCTAC. This sequence encodes CTSSSTLLRNYGYTY.

The chain links TRBV2 to TRBJ2-1, with 11 bases that match TRBD2. Germline V gene sequence: CDR1 SNHLY, CDR2 FYNNEI. J was trimmed by 8 bases and V by 7 bases; bases with no gene match: 4. The CDR3 spans 13 residues. CDR3 bases: TGTGCCAGCACTAGCGGGGGGTTAGATGAGCAGTTCTTC. Protein product: CASTSGGLDEQFF. The full variable domain, its missing parts supplied by reference TRBV2 and TRBJ2-1, is EPEVTQTPSHQVTQMGQEVILRCVPISNHLYFYWYRQILGQKVEFLVSFYNNEISEKSEIFDDQFSVERPDGSNFTLKIRSTKLEDSAMYFCASTSGGLDEQFFGPGTRLTVL.

The chain uses TRBV23-1 and TRBJ2-5; D may be TRBD1 (6 bases). TRBV23-1 is an open reading frame whose function is uncertain. CDR3 length equals 11 residues. The V and J ends lost 9 bases and 5 bases respectively, with 10 bases between them. CDR3 amino acids: CARGARETQYF. Written as DNA, the CDR3 is TGCGCCAGGGGGGCCCGGGAGACCCAGTACTTC.

V is TRBV12-3 or TRBV12-4 and J is TRBJ2-6; 10 bases match TRBD1. The CDR3 runs 17 residues. The V gene end was trimmed by 6 bases and the J gene end by 0 bases; junction bases not matched to a gene: 5. The CDR3 here is CASSPTGGPSGANVLTF. CDR3 nucleotides: TGTGCCAGCAGCCCGACAGGGGGCCCCTCTGGGGCCAACGTCCTGACTTTC.